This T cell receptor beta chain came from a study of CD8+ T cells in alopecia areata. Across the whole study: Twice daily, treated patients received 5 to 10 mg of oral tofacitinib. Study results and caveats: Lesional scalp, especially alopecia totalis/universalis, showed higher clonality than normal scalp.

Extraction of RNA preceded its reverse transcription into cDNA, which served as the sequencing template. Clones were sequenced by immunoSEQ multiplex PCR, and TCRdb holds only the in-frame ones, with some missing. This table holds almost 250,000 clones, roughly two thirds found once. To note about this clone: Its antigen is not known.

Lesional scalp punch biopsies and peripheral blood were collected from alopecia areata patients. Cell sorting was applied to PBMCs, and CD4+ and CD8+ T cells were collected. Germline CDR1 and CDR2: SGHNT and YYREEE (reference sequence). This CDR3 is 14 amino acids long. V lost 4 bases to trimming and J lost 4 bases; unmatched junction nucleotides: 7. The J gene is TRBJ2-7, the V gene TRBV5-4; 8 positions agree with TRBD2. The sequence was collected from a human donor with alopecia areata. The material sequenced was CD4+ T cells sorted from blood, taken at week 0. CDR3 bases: TGTGCCAGCAGCCAGGGACTAGGGCCGTACGAGCAGTACTTC. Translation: CASSQGLGPYEQYF. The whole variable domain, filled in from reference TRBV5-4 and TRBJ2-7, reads ETGVTQSPTHLIKTRGQQVTLRCSSQSGHNTVSWYQQALGQGPQFIFQYYREEENGRGNFPPRFSGLQFPNYSSELNVNALELDDSALYLCASSQGLGPYEQYFGPGTRLTVT.